Detailed here is one TCR beta chain. Its antigen remains unknown. The data derive from a study of beta chain features in type 1 diabetes. Study-level points and caveats: Shortening that was moderate but significant affected the TCRB CDR3s of Type 1 diabetes patients in all four CD4+ subsets.

The whole isolated RNA underwent reverse transcription, so sequencing captured expressed TCRB transcripts. Data came from immunoSEQ multiplex PCR; TCRdb stores just in-frame clones and leaves some out. The repertoire holds 120,000 or so clones, about 16% seen once, with about 2.1% in the top ten. Germline V gene lookup returns CDR1 MGHDK and CDR2 SYGVNS. V was shortened by 5 bases and J by 7 bases, with 14 bases between the two germline ends. This CDR3 comprises 13 residues. This rearrangement joins TRBV25-1 to TRBJ1-2; TRBD1 is a possible D gene (5 bases). Sequenced: central memory CD4+ T cells from blood. This TCR derives from a man aged 25 to 40 with type 1 diabetes. CDR3 amino acids: CASSWSGGSGYTF. In nucleotides, the CDR3 is TGTGCCAGCAGTTGGTCTGGGGGAAGTGGCTACACCTTC.